These 7 T cell receptor beta chains came from one sample sequenced in a study of CD8 T cells in Susac syndrome. Random-hexamer reverse transcription was applied to about 0.45 to 1 ug RNA. Via MiXCR, TCRdb re-called the immunoSEQ multiplex PCR reads, giving one row per CDR3 protein. Among about 190,000 distinct CDR3 sequences listed, 85% to 95% were seen once. The sequenced sample was CD4+ T cells from PBMCs. The receptors come from a human donor in good health.

This chain links TRBV3-1 with TRBJ2-3; D could derive from TRBD1 or TRBD2 (5 bases each). In germline, CDR1 is LGHDT, CDR2 YNNKEL (reference sequence). The CDR3 sequence is 15 residues long. V was cut by 4 bases and J by 6 bases, with 17 bases left in between. The CDR3: CASSLRDASRDTQYF. Here the CDR3 DNA reads TGTGCCAGCAGCCTCCGGGACGCCTCACGTGATACGCAGTATTTT.

This sequence joins TRBV6-2 or TRBV6-3 and TRBJ2-1, with TRBD2 matching over 10 bases. This CDR3 contains 16 residues. V was clipped by 8 bases and J by 2 bases; unmatched bases: 9. Looked up from germline, CDR1 is MNHEY and CDR2 is SVGEGT. DNA of the CDR3: TGTGCCAGCCTACCGGCTAGCGGGAGTCCCTACAATGAGCAGTTCTTC. It encodes CASLPASGSPYNEQFF.

The chain recombines TRBV18 with TRBJ2-1; D gene unclear. In germline, CDR1 is KGHSH, CDR2 LQKENI. V was clipped by 6 bases and J by 8 bases, with 8 bases between them. CDR3 length: 11 residues. CDR3 sequence (DNA): TGTGCCAGCTCGGGCCTGTATGAGCAGTTCTTC. This codes for CASSGLYEQFF. Looking up the rest from reference TRBV18 and TRBJ2-1 gives the full variable domain: NAGVMQNPRHLVRRRGQEARLRCSPMKGHSHVYWYRQLPEEGLKFMVYLQKENIIDESGMPKERFSAEFPKEGPSILRIQQVVRGDSAAYFCASSGLYEQFFGPGTRLTVL.

The rearrangement joins TRBV7-9 to TRBJ2-5, with TRBD1 matching 8 bases. The trim removed 1 base at V and 3 bases at J, leaving 7 bases unmatched. The V gene's germline CDR1 is SEHNR and CDR2 FQNEAQ (reference sequence). This CDR3 comprises 16 residues. The CDR3 DNA sequence: TGTGCCAGCAGCTTAGGCCGGCGGACAGGGAAAGAGACCCAGTACTTC. Translated: CASSLGRRTGKETQYF.

This clonotype was picked up a small number of times. V gene TRBV29-1 combines with J gene TRBJ2-6; D remains unclear. Germline CDR1 reads SQVTM; CDR2 reads ANQGSEA. The length of the CDR3 is 13 residues. Trimming stripped 3 bases from V and 0 bases from J, with 3 bases between. The CDR3 DNA follows: TGCAGCGTTGAGATCTCTGGGGCCAACGTCCTGACTTTC. This translates into CSVEISGANVLTF.

V usage is TRBV5-4 and J usage is TRBJ1-6, with D hard to call. The V and J ends lost 4 bases and 10 bases respectively, with 15 bases between them. Germline loops: CDR1 SGHNT, CDR2 YYREEE (reference sequence). The CDR3 sequence is 14 residues long. As DNA, the CDR3 is TGTGCCAGCAGCCCCCCCGAGAGGAGCTCACCCCTCCACTTT. Protein product: CASSPPERSSPLHF.

V gene TRBV7-9 combines with J gene TRBJ2-3; D unclear. This CDR3 has 13 amino acids. V gave up 8 bases and J gave up 2 bases, with 11 bases separating them. The V gene's germline CDR1 is SEHNR and CDR2 FQNEAQ (reference sequence). CDR3 residues: CASLHTLTDTQYF. CDR3 sequence (DNA): TGTGCCAGCTTGCACACACTCACAGATACGCAGTATTTT.